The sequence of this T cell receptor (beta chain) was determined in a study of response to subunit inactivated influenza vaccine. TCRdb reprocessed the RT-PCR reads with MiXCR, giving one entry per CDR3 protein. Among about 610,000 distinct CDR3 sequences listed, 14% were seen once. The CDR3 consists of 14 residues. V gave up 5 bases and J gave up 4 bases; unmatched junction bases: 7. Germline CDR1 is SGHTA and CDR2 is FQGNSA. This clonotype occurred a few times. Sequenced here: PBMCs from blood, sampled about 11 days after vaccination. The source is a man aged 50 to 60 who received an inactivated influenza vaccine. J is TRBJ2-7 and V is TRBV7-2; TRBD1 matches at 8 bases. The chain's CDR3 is CASSQAGGGYEQYF. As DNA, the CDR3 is TGTGCCAGCAGCCAAGCAGGGGGCGGGTACGAGCAGTACTTC.